The clone carrying this TCR beta chain has a count of ten or more. The data were obtained in a study of T cells after yellow fever vaccination. This CDR3 spans 15 amino acids. Germline CDR1 reads LNHDA; CDR2 reads SQIVND (reference sequence). The J segment lost 12 bases and the V segment lost 4 bases, leaving 14 bases of the junction unmatched. TCRdb reanalysed the 5' RACE reads using MiXCR and keeps one entry per CDR3 protein. This sample has 200,000 to 250,000 distinct CDR3 sequences, with 3% to 3.5% found just once. This chain uses TRBV19 with TRBJ2-1, with TRBD2 matching over 8 bases. The sequenced sample was CD4+ T cells sorted from PBMCs, obtained 10 days after the yellow fever booster vaccination. The sequence derives from a man younger than 35 who received the YFV17D yellow fever vaccine. CDR3 sequence (DNA): TGTGCCAGTAGTAGCCCGGGGGGGCTTAGATGGGGGCAGTTCTTC. Amino acids: CASSSPGGLRWGQFF.